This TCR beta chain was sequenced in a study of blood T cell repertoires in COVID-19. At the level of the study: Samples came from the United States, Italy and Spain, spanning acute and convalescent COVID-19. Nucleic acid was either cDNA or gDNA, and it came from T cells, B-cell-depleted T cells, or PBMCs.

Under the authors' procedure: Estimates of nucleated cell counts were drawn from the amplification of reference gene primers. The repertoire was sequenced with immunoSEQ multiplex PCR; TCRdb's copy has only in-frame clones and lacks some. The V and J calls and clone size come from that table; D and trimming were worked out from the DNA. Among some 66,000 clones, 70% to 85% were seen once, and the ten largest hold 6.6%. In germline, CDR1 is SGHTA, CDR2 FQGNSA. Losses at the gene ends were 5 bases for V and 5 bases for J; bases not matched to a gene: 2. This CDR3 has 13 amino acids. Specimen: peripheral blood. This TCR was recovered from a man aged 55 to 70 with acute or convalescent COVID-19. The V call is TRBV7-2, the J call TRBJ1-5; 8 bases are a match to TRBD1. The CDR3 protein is CASSTQGDQPQHF. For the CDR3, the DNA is TGTGCCAGCAGCACACAGGGGGATCAGCCCCAGCATTTT.